The 10 T cell receptor beta chains listed next were all sequenced from one sample in a study of blood T cell repertoires in COVID-19. Sequencing was performed with immunoSEQ multiplex PCR; in TCRdb, only in-frame clones are kept and a portion is missing. The top ten clones hold around 6.2% of a sample with 25,000 to 35,000 clones, 88% of them seen once. Material: peripheral blood. The receptor source for this set is a human donor in a cohort sampled during active COVID-19.

The J gene is TRBJ1-6, the V gene TRBV13; D is perhaps TRBD1 (6 bases). The CDR3 covers 14 residues. Looked up from germline, CDR1 is PRHDT and CDR2 is FYEKMQ (reference sequence). V lost 3 bases to trimming and J lost 10 bases, with 13 bases between them. The CDR3 loop is CASSFRQEDSPLHF. The CDR3 DNA sequence: TGTGCCAGCAGCTTTAGACAGGAAGACTCACCCCTCCACTTT. Using reference TRBV13 and TRBJ1-6 for the parts outside the CDR3, the full variable domain is AAGVIQSPRHLIKEKRETATLKCYPIPRHDTVYWYQQGPGQDPQFLISFYEKMQSDKGSIPDRFSAQQFSDYHSELNMSSLELGDSALYFCASSFRQEDSPLHFGNGTRLTVT.

As regards this clone: An end of the junction differs from the germline gene, which may be a read error. The chain combines TRBV12-3 or TRBV12-4 with TRBJ1-1; D is unclear. The CDR3 runs 13 residues. The CDR3 is CAGSFITGTEAFF. CDR3 nucleotides: TGTGCCGGCAGTTTTATCACGGGGACTGAAGCTTTCTTT.

This chain uses TRBV3-1 (or the pseudogene TRBV3-2) with TRBJ1-5; D gene uncertain. Trimming pared 4 bases from V and 1 base from J, leaving 17 bases between. Germline V gives CDR1 LGHDT, CDR2 YNNKEL (reference sequence). The CDR3 covers 17 residues. CDR3 region: CASSRPTLNRSNQPQHF. For the CDR3, the DNA is TGTGCCAGCAGCCGCCCGACTCTAAATCGCAGCAATCAGCCCCAGCATTTT.

This chain joins TRBV7-3 and TRBJ2-1; 8 positions match TRBD2. CDR1 SGHTA and CDR2 FQGTGA come from the germline V gene. Unmatched junction bases numbered 6, after V lost 4 bases and J lost 1 base. This CDR3 has 16 amino acids. CDR3 coding DNA: TGTGCCAGCAGCTGGAAAGCGGGGGCGTCCTACAATGAGCAGTTCTTC. Translated: CASSWKAGASYNEQFF.

The chain carries TRBV4-2 and TRBJ1-3; D is unclear. This CDR3 comprises 16 residues. The V end was cut by 0 bases, the J end by 5 bases, with 14 bases between. Germline V gene data show CDR1 as LGHNA and CDR2 as YNFKEQ. CDR3: CASSQDSTGNRNTIYF. For the CDR3, the DNA is TGTGCCAGCAGCCAAGATTCGACGGGTAACAGAAACACCATATATTTT.

The V gene is TRBV5-5, the J gene TRBJ2-1; D call uncertain. Germline assignment: CDR1 SGHKS and CDR2 YYEKEE (reference sequence). The CDR3 runs to 16 residues. Deletions cut 0 bases from V and 4 bases from J, with 14 bases between. The CDR3 is CASSLVVRLDYNEQFF. CDR3 bases: TGTGCCAGCAGCTTGGTGGTCAGGTTGGATTACAATGAGCAGTTCTTC.

This chain connects TRBV4-2 to TRBJ1-5; 7 nucleotides align to TRBD1. V shed 1 base, J shed 5 bases, and the junction held 2 bases outside the gene matches. Germline V gives CDR1 LGHNA, CDR2 YNFKEQ. CDR3 length: 14 residues. The CDR3 DNA follows: TGTGCCAGCAGCCAAGGAGGGGGCGATCAGCCCCAGCATTTT. This encodes CASSQGGGDQPQHF.

The chain recombines TRBV27 with TRBJ1-1; D remains ambiguous. Per the germline V gene, CDR1 is MNHEY and CDR2 is SMNVEV (reference sequence). The CDR3 totals 13 residues. Trimming removed 1 base at V and 7 bases at J, with 10 bases between. The CDR3 DNA reads as TGTGCCAGCAGTTTATATTACAGAAATGAAGCTTTCTTT. Translating gives CASSLYYRNEAFF.

This sequence joins TRBV5-1 and TRBJ2-7; 11 nucleotides match TRBD1. V lost 4 bases and J lost 5; bases outside the gene matches: 5. The germline V gene encodes CDR1 SGHRS and CDR2 YFSETQ. The CDR3 length is 14 residues. The DNA of the CDR3 is TGCGCCAGCAGCCAAAGGGACAGGGGGGACGAGCAGTACTTC. It is translated as CASSQRDRGDEQYF. Variable domain in full (rest from reference TRBV5-1 and TRBJ2-7): KAGVTQTPRYLIKTRGQQVTLSCSPISGHRSVSWYQQTPGQGLQFLFEYFSETQRNKGNFPGRFSGRQFSNSRSEMNVSTLELGDSALYLCASSQRDRGDEQYFGPGTRLTVT.

The rearrangement uses TRBV3-1 (or the pseudogene TRBV3-2) and TRBJ2-2; a possible D gene is TRBD1 (6 bases). The germline V and J ends were trimmed by 5 bases and 0 bases, with 10 bases remaining between them. The CDR3 runs to 15 residues. CDR1 and CDR2 from the germline V gene are LGHDT and YNNKEL (reference sequence). The DNA of the CDR3 is TGTGCCAGCAGCACCTGGACAGCGAACACCGGGGAGCTGTTTTTT. This codes for CASSTWTANTGELFF.